This passage covers 3 T cell receptor beta chains from one sample sequenced in a study of cytomegalovirus exposure and HLA in healthy donors. Primers for the PCR totalled 60 Vbeta and 13 Jbeta. TCRdb's copy holds only in-frame clones and misses some; the assay was immunoSEQ multiplex PCR. This table has roughly 120,000 clones, 70% to 80% appearing once. The sample comprised PBMCs. The receptors were sampled from a woman aged 25 to 45 in good health and CMV-seropositive.

The V and J genes are TRBV19 and TRBJ1-4, with D tentatively TRBD1 (5 bases). The CDR3 contains 15 residues. V gave up 0 bases and J gave up 8 bases, with 13 bases separating them. CDR1 LNHDA and CDR2 SQIVND come from the germline V gene (reference sequence). CDR3 loop: CASSIDQTVGEKLFF. The CDR3 nucleotides are TGTGCCAGTAGTATAGATCAGACAGTGGGCGAAAAACTGTTTTTT.

This chain joins TRBV5-1 and TRBJ1-2; 9 nucleotides align to TRBD1. This CDR3 contains 14 residues. Germline loops: CDR1 SGHRS, CDR2 YFSETQ. V shed 3 bases and J 5 bases; nucleotides not matched to a gene: 5. The CDR3 bases are TGCGCCAGCAGCTCACCGGGACAGGGATATGGCTACACCTTC. Protein product: CASSSPGQGYGYTF.

The chain uses TRBV19 and TRBJ1-1; 8 bases agree with TRBD1. Germline V gives CDR1 LNHDA, CDR2 SQIVND (reference sequence). With V trimmed by 7 bases and J by 4 bases, 14 bases remained unmatched. The CDR3 loop spans 16 amino acids. The CDR3 loop reads CASKPLEGQGRTEAFF. CDR3 coding DNA: TGTGCCAGTAAGCCGTTGGAAGGACAGGGCCGCACTGAAGCTTTCTTT.